This TCR beta chain came from a study of blood T cell repertoires in COVID-19. TCRdb keeps only in-frame clones here, not all; method: immunoSEQ multiplex PCR. The repertoire holds 150,000 to 200,000 clones, with roughly 80% as singletons. After removal of 2 bases from V and 1 base from J, the junction contained 5 bases not matched to a gene. Germline values: CDR1 SGDLS, CDR2 YYNGEE. The CDR3 consists of 16 residues. The origin of this receptor is a woman aged 60-75 years with COVID-19, enrolled during active disease. J is TRBJ2-5 and V is TRBV9; 10 bases agree with TRBD2. Source material: peripheral blood. The CDR3 DNA reads as TGTGCCAGCAGCGTCGGCAGCGGGGGGGCCCAAGAGACCCAGTACTTC. Amino acids: CASSVGSGGAQETQYF.